The entry below gives a single T cell receptor beta chain sequence along with its context. These data belong to a study of shared T cell receptors in the human thymus. Here immunoSEQ multiplex PCR was the method, and the copy in TCRdb shows in-frame clones only, minus some. The sample has 500,000 to 850,000 clones, roughly 86% seen once. The germline V gene has CDR1 SEHNR and CDR2 FQNEAQ (reference sequence). J was trimmed by 6 bases and V by 5 bases; bases with no gene match: 21. This CDR3 is 18 amino acids long. The same data also went into a second study, on human thymus T cells. That source adds: Infants served as donors; they were healthy and Finnish and were having corrective surgery for congenital heart defects. Thymus tissue for the work was resected from patients undergoing corrective heart surgery. Thymic repertoires of unrelated individuals were reported in related research to overlap highly.

The source is a boy under three years old with a congenital heart defect. Sequenced: thymocytes. The rearrangement uses TRBV7-9 and TRBJ2-7, with 8 bases identical to TRBD1. The CDR3 bases are TGTGCCAGCAGCATCGTCGGGCTCAGGGGGCTCCCATTTTCCGAGCAGTACTTC. Translated, it gives CASSIVGLRGLPFSEQYF.